These 18 T cell receptor beta chains share one sample of origin, sequenced in a study of post-analysis software for immune sequencing data. TCR beta cDNA libraries included unique molecular identifiers. TCRdb re-called the PCR reads with MiXCR, one entry per CDR3 protein. Of 750,000 to 950,000 distinct CDR3 sequences listed, 53% are singletons. No cognate antigen is known for these TCRs. Overall study findings and caveats: In patients, TRBV5-6, TRBV5-1 and TRBV20-1 belonged to five or six TRBV segments found more frequently than in controls.

The specimen was blood. All receptors derive from a girl between 10 and 17 years old with multiple sclerosis.

This rearrangement joins TRBV12-3 or TRBV12-4 to TRBJ2-2; D is unresolved. V was clipped by 5 bases and J by 5 bases, with 15 bases between them. This CDR3 is built from 15 residues. For the CDR3, the DNA is TGTGCCAGCAGTCACACCCCCAGTAGAACCGGGGAGCTGTTTTTT. Protein sequence: CASSHTPSRTGELFF.

V and J are TRBV9 and TRBJ1-2; 7 nucleotides match TRBD1. Per germline, CDR1 SGDLS and CDR2 YYNGEE. There are 14 residues in the CDR3. V shed 3 bases, J shed 4 bases, and the junction held 6 bases outside the gene matches. The CDR3 protein is CASSALTGFYGYTF. CDR3 in DNA: TGTGCCAGCAGCGCCTTGACAGGGTTCTATGGCTACACCTTC.

This rearrangement joins TRBV30 to TRBJ1-5; D not resolved. Germline values: CDR1 GTSNPN, CDR2 SVGIG (reference sequence). The V gene lost 0 bases and the J gene lost 7 bases, with 7 bases spanning the gap. This CDR3 is built from 12 residues. The chain's CDR3 is CAWSVGYQPQHF. The CDR3 nucleotides are TGTGCCTGGAGTGTAGGATACCAGCCCCAGCATTTT.

This clonotype has just a few counts. V gene TRBV11-2 combines with J gene TRBJ2-6; possible D gene TRBD1, 6 bases. CDR1 is SGHAT and CDR2 is FQNNGV in the germline V gene. CDR3 length equals 18 residues. V was pared by 2 bases and J by 0 bases, with 14 bases between. The chain's CDR3 is CASSLTDSLFSGANVLTF. The CDR3 coding sequence is TGTGCCAGCAGCTTAACGGACAGTCTATTCTCTGGGGCCAACGTCCTGACTTTC.

The chain employs TRBV20-1 and TRBJ1-2; 8 nucleotides match TRBD1. CDR1 is DFQATT and CDR2 is SNEGSKA in the germline V gene (reference sequence). This CDR3 has 12 residues. The V segment lost 6 bases and the J segment 3 bases; nucleotides outside the gene matches: 3. The CDR3 loop reads CSAPGQDYGYTF. For the CDR3, the DNA is TGCAGTGCCCCGGGACAGGACTATGGCTACACCTTC.

This clonotype was picked up many times. The rearrangement uses TRBV29-1 and TRBJ2-7, with TRBD1 matching over 7 bases. CDR3 length equals 13 residues. Germline V gene data show CDR1 as SQVTM and CDR2 as ANQGSEA. Trimming took 7 bases from V and 6 from J; bases not matched to a gene: 12. Here the CDR3 reads CSAQGDITPEQYF. The CDR3 coding sequence is TGCAGCGCCCAGGGGGATATTACCCCCGAGCAGTACTTC.

V usage is TRBV7-2 and J usage is TRBJ2-5; D may be TRBD2 (5 bases). The CDR3 totals 12 residues. V was trimmed by 6 bases and J by 5 bases, leaving 10 bases between them. Germline V gene lookup returns CDR1 SGHTA and CDR2 FQGNSA. DNA for the CDR3: TGTGCCAGCAGTTTGGACTGGGAGACCCAGTACTTC. This translates into CASSLDWETQYF. Combining the CDR3 with reference TRBV7-2 and TRBJ2-5 gives the whole variable domain GAGVSQSPSNKVTEKGKDVELRCDPISGHTALYWYRQSLGQGLEFLIYFQGNSAPDKSGLPSDRFSAERTGGSVSTLTIQRTQQEDSAVYLCASSLDWETQYFGPGTRLLVL.

The chain recombines TRBV20-1 with TRBJ2-1; 11 positions agree with TRBD2. Germline V lookup: CDR1 DFQATT, CDR2 SNEGSKA (reference sequence). The CDR3 extends over 16 amino acids. The V segment lost 6 bases and the J segment 0 bases; nucleotides outside the gene matches: 7. The CDR3 DNA follows: TGCAGTGCCGACTCTAGCGGGGGGAGCTCCTACAATGAGCAGTTCTTC. Its translation is CSADSSGGSSYNEQFF.

The DNA for the CDR3 is TGTGCCAGTAGTATAGGGGGGTACAGGGGTCCCAATGAGCAGTTCTTC. Encoded protein: CASSIGGYRGPNEQFF. The chain combines TRBV19 with TRBJ2-1; 7 bases map to TRBD1. The CDR3 runs 16 residues. V lost 1 base to trimming and J lost 6 bases; unmatched junction nucleotides: 9. Germline CDR1 and CDR2: LNHDA and SQIVND (reference sequence).

There are a few counts of this clonotype. The gene calls are TRBV7-3 and TRBJ2-6; 7 bases line up with TRBD1. Germline CDR1 SGHTA, CDR2 FQGTGA. J was trimmed by 3 bases and V by 5 bases; bases with no gene match: 4. This CDR3 comprises 15 residues. CDR3 loop: CASSQRQGGANVLTF. As DNA, the CDR3 is TGTGCCAGCAGCCAGAGACAGGGTGGGGCCAACGTCCTGACTTTC.

This clonotype was seen more than once but under ten times. One end of the junction fails to match germline, which may point to a read error. This chain uses TRBV5-1 with TRBJ1-2, with D uncertain. The germline gives CDR1 SGHRS, CDR2 YFSETQ. The CDR3 covers 17 residues. CDR3 protein: CASSLNPSLDSNYGYTF. CDR3 coding DNA: TGCGCCAGCAGCTTGAATCCATCGCTCGATTCTAATTATGGCTACACCTTC.

CDR3 bases: TGTGCCAGCAGTTACCAGGGCCAGGACACTGAAGCTTTCTTT. Protein product: CASSYQGQDTEAFF. The rearrangement links TRBV6-2 or TRBV6-3 to TRBJ1-1, with D perhaps TRBD1 (5 bases). This CDR3 has 14 residues. Trimming cost V 2 bases and J 3 bases, with 10 bases left between them. Germline assignment: CDR1 MNHEY and CDR2 SVGEGT.

This clonotype was detected only a few times. This chain connects TRBV9 to TRBJ2-3; 8 bases are a match to TRBD2. V lost 7 bases, J lost 3 bases, and 16 bases stayed unmatched. The CDR3 has 17 residues. The germline gives CDR1 SGDLS, CDR2 YYNGEE. The CDR3 DNA reads TGTGCCAGCGCGAGCCCAAGCGGGAGATCTCGGACAGATACGCAGTATTTT. Protein product: CASASPSGRSRTDTQYF.

This sequence joins TRBV27 and TRBJ2-5; the D call may be TRBD1 or TRBD2 (5 bases each). The CDR3 is made up of 14 amino acids. Deletions cut 6 bases from V and 1 base from J, with 12 bases between. Germline values: CDR1 MNHEY, CDR2 SMNVEV (reference sequence). CDR3 sequence reads: CASRGPNFQETQYF. The CDR3 region has the DNA TGTGCCAGCAGGGGACCTAATTTCCAAGAGACCCAGTACTTC.

This clonotype occurred a few times. CDR3 loop: CASSPGTTTTYEQYF. The CDR3 DNA reads TGTGCCAGCAGTCCCGGGACTACTACCACCTACGAGCAGTACTTC. The chain combines TRBV11-1 with TRBJ2-7; 7 bases line up with TRBD2. Germline assignment: CDR1 SGHAT and CDR2 FQDESV (reference sequence). The trim removed 6 bases at V and 2 bases at J, leaving 10 bases unmatched. This CDR3 is built from 15 residues.

The DNA of the CDR3 is TGTGCCAGCAGTCCTGGTTCCGGACAGGTCTACGAGCAGTACTTC. This gives the protein CASSPGSGQVYEQYF. The rearrangement joins TRBV28 to TRBJ2-7, with 7 bases fitting TRBD1. This CDR3 contains 15 residues. Trimming at V came to 5 bases and at J to 3 bases, leaving 10 bases not matched to a gene. Germline lookup yields CDR1 MDHEN and CDR2 SYDVKM.

The chain employs TRBV7-2 and TRBJ2-7; 12 bases align to TRBD2. The tail of the sequence fits TRBJ2-4 better, so the J call may be wrong. Germline lookup yields CDR1 SGHTA and CDR2 FQGNSA. The CDR3 length is 18 residues. In DNA, the CDR3 is TGTGCCAGCAGCTTGTATACTAGCGGGGGGAGAGCCAAAAACATTCAGTACTTC. This gives the protein CASSLYTSGGRAKNIQYF.

In DNA, the CDR3 is TGTGCCAGCTCGGGACAGCCGAACACCGGGGAGCTGTTTTTT. Translation: CASSGQPNTGELFF. The gene calls are TRBV2 and TRBJ2-2; 7 positions agree with TRBD1. The CDR3 extends over 14 amino acids. Germline loops: CDR1 SNHLY, CDR2 FYNNEI. V lost 8 bases to trimming and J lost 0 bases; unmatched junction nucleotides: 3.